Shown below are 20 T cell receptor beta chains from a single sample sequenced in a study of OX40 agonist ivuxolimab in advanced cancers. Library construction relied on the immunoSEQ multiplex PCR assay. TCRdb obtained this table from immuneACCESS and retained in-frame rearrangements with V and J assigned. These tables miss some clones; where compared with another copy, unresolved V genes account for less than half of the shortfall, and the remainder is unexplained. This sample is represented by tens of thousands of clones; about 88% of them were singletons. Over 15% of the sample is in the top ten clones. This specimen was CD4+ or CD8+ T cells sorted from blood, taken in a trial of the OX40 agonist ivuxolimab. Source of these receptors: an adult with an advanced solid tumor such as melanoma, head and neck, liver or kidney cancer.

The chain is built from TRBV7-3 and TRBJ2-7; D gene ambiguous. The ends were cut back, 2 bases at V and 5 bases at J, with 16 bases in the middle. The CDR3 spans 15 residues. CDR1 is SGHTA, CDR2 FQGTGA, per germline. The CDR3, as DNA: TGTGCCAGCAGCTTAGAACTCGGGTCTCGGGACGAGCAGTACTTC. It codes for CASSLELGSRDEQYF.

This chain joins TRBV28 and TRBJ2-3; the D gene is possibly TRBD2 (5 bases). Germline V CDR1 and CDR2: MDHEN, SYDVKM. Trimming stripped 1 base from V and 0 bases from J, with 8 bases between. The CDR3 loop spans 15 amino acids. The CDR3 coding sequence is TGTGCCAGCAGTTTATCTAGCCCTAGCACAGATACGCAGTATTTT. Protein sequence: CASSLSSPSTDTQYF. Together with reference TRBV28 and TRBJ2-3, the CDR3 gives the full variable domain: DVKVTQSSRYLVKRTGEKVFLECVQDMDHENMFWYRQDPGLGLRLIYFSYDVKMKEKGDIPEGYSVSREKKERFSLILESASTNQTSMYLCASSLSSPSTDTQYFGPGTRLTVL.

This clone was observed a few times. The chain recombines TRBV4-1 with TRBJ1-1, with no clear D. This CDR3 has 15 amino acids. V lost 0 bases and J lost 1, with 9 bases in between. Germline V lookup: CDR1 MGHRA, CDR2 YSYEKL. The DNA of the CDR3 is TGCGCCAGCAGCCAAGATTCCCTTCCGAACACTGAAGCTTTCTTT. Translated: CASSQDSLPNTEAFF.

Note on this clone: The identical CDR3 is also encoded by other nucleotide sequences in the sample. The V call is TRBV7-8, the J call TRBJ2-1, with D possibly matching TRBD1 (6 bases). Germline loops: CDR1 SGHVS, CDR2 FQNEAQ. V was shortened by 1 base and J by 2 bases, with 9 bases between the two germline ends. The CDR3 is 15 residues long. The CDR3 sequence is CASSLEQGTYNEQFF. The CDR3, as DNA: TGTGCCAGCAGCTTAGAACAGGGAACCTACAATGAGCAGTTCTTC.

The chain is built from TRBV28 and TRBJ2-2; 9 nucleotides agree with TRBD1. The CDR3 loop spans 14 amino acids. CDR1 and CDR2 from the germline V gene are MDHEN and SYDVKM. V shed 6 bases and J 6 bases; nucleotides not matched to a gene: 5. In nucleotides, the CDR3 is TGTGCCAGCAGCCTGGGACAGGGTCCCGGGGAGCTGTTTTTT. Its protein is CASSLGQGPGELFF.

CDR3 DNA sequence: TGTGCCAGCAGCTTGGCCGGGGGAAGTACTGAAGCTTTCTTT. It specifies CASSLAGGSTEAFF. The chain uses TRBV5-8 and TRBJ1-1, with D perhaps TRBD1 (5 bases). CDR1 and CDR2 (germline): SGHTS, YDEGEE. V was clipped by 0 bases and J by 5 bases, with 11 bases between them. This CDR3 has 14 amino acids.

This clone was recorded only once. The rearrangement joins TRBV7-9 to TRBJ2-7; D possibly uses TRBD1 or TRBD2 (5 bases each). The CDR3 loop spans 13 amino acids. V was clipped by 5 bases and J by 2 bases, with 10 bases between them. Germline V gives CDR1 SEHNR, CDR2 FQNEAQ (reference sequence). CDR3 coding DNA: TGTGCCAGCAGCATGGGGGTGACCTACGAGCAGTACTTC. Protein: CASSMGVTYEQYF.

The rearrangement joins TRBV28 to TRBJ2-7, with 7 bases fitting TRBD1. CDR1 MDHEN and CDR2 SYDVKM come from the germline V gene. V dropped 2 bases and J dropped 4; count of bases not matched to a gene: 8. The CDR3 sequence is 15 residues long. The CDR3 region has the DNA TGTGCCAGCAGTTTAGGGCAGGGGGTGGGTTACGAGCAGTACTTC. Its protein is CASSLGQGVGYEQYF.

This rearrangement joins TRBV27 to TRBJ2-5; D might be TRBD1 (6 bases). The ends were cut back, 3 bases at V and 5 bases at J, with 16 bases in the middle. Germline assignment: CDR1 MNHEY and CDR2 SMNVEV (reference sequence). CDR3 length: 15 residues. For the CDR3, the DNA is TGTGCCAGCAGTTTGGGGGCTGGTACGTGGGAGACCCAGTACTTC. It codes for CASSLGAGTWETQYF.

This clone was picked up one time. This chain links TRBV7-9 with TRBJ2-7; D remains unclear. V lost 5 bases, J lost 3 bases, and 8 bases lay in between. Germline CDR1 is SEHNR and CDR2 is FQNEAQ (reference sequence). CDR3 length: 12 amino acids. The CDR3 region is CASSDDNYEQYF. The CDR3 DNA reads TGTGCCAGCAGCGACGATAACTACGAGCAGTACTTC.

The chain has TRBV19 and TRBJ1-1; D is uncertain. The germline V gene encodes CDR1 LNHDA and CDR2 SQIVND (reference sequence). V was cut by 4 bases and J by 4 bases, with 7 bases left in between. The CDR3 extends over 12 amino acids. The DNA for the CDR3 is TGTGCCAGTAGTAAGTGGAGCACTGAAGCTTTCTTT. Its translation is CASSKWSTEAFF.

The rearrangement links TRBV5-4 to TRBJ2-7; D possibly corresponds to TRBD1 (6 bases). The CDR3 spans 14 residues. Germline CDR1 is SGHNT and CDR2 is YYREEE (reference sequence). V shed 1 base and J shed 1 base, with 9 bases lying between them. CDR3 region: CASSLWDTSYEQYF. In DNA, the CDR3 is TGTGCCAGCAGCTTGTGGGACACTTCCTACGAGCAGTACTTC.

V and J are TRBV5-6 and TRBJ2-1, with 14 nucleotides matching TRBD2. CDR1 and CDR2 (germline): SGHDT, YYEEEE. The CDR3 runs 15 residues. J lost 9 bases, V lost 3 bases, and 5 bases had no gene match. CDR3 region: CASSSGTSGSGEQFF. The CDR3 DNA reads as TGTGCCAGCAGCTCTGGGACTAGCGGGAGCGGTGAGCAGTTCTTC. Complete variable domain (other parts from reference TRBV5-6 and TRBJ2-1): DAGVTQSPTHLIKTRGQQVTLRCSPKSGHDTVSWYQQALGQGPQFIFQYYEEEERQRGNFPDRFSGHQFPNYSSELNVNALLLGDSALYLCASSSGTSGSGEQFFGPGTRLTVL.

This chain uses TRBV28 with TRBJ2-7, with D perhaps matching TRBD2 (5 bases). Per germline, CDR1 MDHEN and CDR2 SYDVKM. Trimming removed 5 bases from V and 7 bases from J, with 15 bases in between. CDR3 length: 13 amino acids. CDR3 DNA sequence: TGTGCCAGCAGTATGGGGAGCAGGCTTGAGCAGTACTTC. It specifies CASSMGSRLEQYF. The full variable domain, with the rest looked up from reference TRBV28 and TRBJ2-7, is DVKVTQSSRYLVKRTGEKVFLECVQDMDHENMFWYRQDPGLGLRLIYFSYDVKMKEKGDIPEGYSVSREKKERFSLILESASTNQTSMYLCASSMGSRLEQYFGPGTRLTVT.

The chain employs TRBV9 and TRBJ2-3; 9 bases fit TRBD2. With 0 bases clipped from V and 1 base from J, the junction kept 6 bases outside the gene matches. The CDR3 contains 17 residues. Germline V CDR1 and CDR2: SGDLS, YYNGEE. CDR3 sequence reads: CASSVEGTSSGTDTQYF. For the CDR3, the DNA is TGTGCCAGCAGCGTAGAAGGGACTAGCTCAGGCACAGATACGCAGTATTTT.

V gene TRBV5-1 combines with J gene TRBJ2-3; D is possibly TRBD2 (6 bases). The germline CDR1 and CDR2 sequences are SGHRS and YFSETQ. Trimming left V 2 bases short and J 4 bases short, with 14 bases between. The CDR3 runs to 15 residues. Written as DNA, the CDR3 is TGCGCCAGCAGCTTTACCGGGACTGGGTCAGATACGCAGTATTTT. Protein sequence: CASSFTGTGSDTQYF.

The chain joins TRBV27 to TRBJ2-1, with 12 bases that match TRBD2. The CDR3 is 15 residues long. The V segment lost 4 bases and the J segment 5 bases; nucleotides outside the gene matches: 3. Per germline, CDR1 MNHEY and CDR2 SMNVEV (reference sequence). CDR3 DNA: TGTGCCAGCAGTTCCTGGACTAGCGGGGACAATGAGCAGTTCTTC. Its protein product is CASSSWTSGDNEQFF.

This sequence joins TRBV2 and TRBJ1-1; D unclear. Trimming left V 3 bases short and J 4 bases short, with 6 bases between. Germline V lookup: CDR1 SNHLY, CDR2 FYNNEI. This CDR3 has 12 residues. The CDR3 here is CASSDFGTEAFF. In nucleotides, the CDR3 is TGTGCCAGCAGTGATTTCGGCACTGAAGCTTTCTTT.

The chain links TRBV27 to TRBJ2-5, with 7 bases aligning to TRBD2. The V segment lost 1 base and the J segment 11 bases; nucleotides outside the gene matches: 13. CDR1 MNHEY and CDR2 SMNVEV come from the germline V gene (reference sequence). This CDR3 is built from 15 residues. The CDR3, as DNA: TGTGCCAGCAGTTTATTAGCGGGTCCGCATGGGGAGCAGTACTTC. It specifies CASSLLAGPHGEQYF.

The V call is TRBV9, the J call TRBJ2-7, with TRBD2 matching over 7 bases. Germline V gene data show CDR1 as SGDLS and CDR2 as YYNGEE. The V segment lost 8 bases and the J segment 5 bases; nucleotides outside the gene matches: 7. The CDR3 length is 12 residues. The CDR3 here is CASRRGGNEQYF. For the CDR3, the DNA is TGTGCCAGTCGGCGGGGAGGGAACGAGCAGTACTTC.